This T cell receptor (beta chain) was observed in a study of blood T cell repertoires in COVID-19. On the study more broadly: The cDNA or gDNA used as material had been derived from T cells, B-cell-depleted T cells, or PBMCs.

Produced via immunoSEQ multiplex PCR; TCRdb's table is partial and in-frame only. The repertoire holds 60,000 to 80,000 clones, with approximately 88% as singletons. The CDR3 has 14 amino acids. Germline V gene data show CDR1 as MNHEY and CDR2 as SVGAGI. With 4 bases removed from V and 8 bases from J, the gap between germline ends came to 12 bases. V usage is TRBV6-5 and J usage is TRBJ1-6; D is perhaps TRBD1 (5 bases). The material sequenced was peripheral blood. This clonotype was obtained from a human donor in a cohort sampled during active COVID-19. The CDR3, as DNA: TGTGCCAGCAGTTGGACAAACCCCCATTCACCCCTCCACTTT. This encodes CASSWTNPHSPLHF.